This TCR beta chain is drawn from a study of cytotoxic CD8 clonotypes in ibrutinib-treated CLL. Produced via immunoSEQ multiplex PCR; TCRdb's table is partial and in-frame only. The sample yields about 300,000 clones, 67% seen once. This clone was detected a few times. Germline V gene lookup returns CDR1 SGHVS and CDR2 FQNEAQ. The CDR3 has 11 amino acids. V was clipped by 3 bases and J by 8 bases, with 4 bases between them. The chain recombines TRBV7-8 with TRBJ1-4; no definite D call. The sample here was PBMCs, taken after 36 months of ibrutinib treatment. The receptor was isolated from a human donor with chronic lymphocytic leukemia. The CDR3 region is CASSFQEKLFF. DNA of the CDR3: TGTGCCAGCAGCTTCCAAGAAAAACTGTTTTTT.